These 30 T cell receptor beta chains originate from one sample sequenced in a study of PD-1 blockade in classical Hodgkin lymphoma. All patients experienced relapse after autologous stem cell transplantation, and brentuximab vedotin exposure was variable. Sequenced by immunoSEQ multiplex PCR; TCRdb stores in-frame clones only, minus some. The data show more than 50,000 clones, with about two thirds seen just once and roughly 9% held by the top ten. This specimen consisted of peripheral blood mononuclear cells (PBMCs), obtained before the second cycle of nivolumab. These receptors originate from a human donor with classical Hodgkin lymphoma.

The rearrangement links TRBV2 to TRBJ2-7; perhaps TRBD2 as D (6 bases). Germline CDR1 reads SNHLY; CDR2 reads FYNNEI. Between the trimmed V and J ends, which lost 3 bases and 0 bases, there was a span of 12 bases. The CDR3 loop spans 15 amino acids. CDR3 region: CASSDGGGSSYEQYF. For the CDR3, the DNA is TGTGCCAGCAGTGATGGGGGAGGAAGCTCCTACGAGCAGTACTTC.

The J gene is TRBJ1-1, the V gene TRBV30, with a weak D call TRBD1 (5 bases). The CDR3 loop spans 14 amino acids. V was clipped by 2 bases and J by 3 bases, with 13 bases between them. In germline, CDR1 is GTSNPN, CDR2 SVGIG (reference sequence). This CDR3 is CAWSSGGGHTEAFF. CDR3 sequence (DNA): TGTGCCTGGAGTTCCGGGGGAGGCCACACTGAAGCTTTCTTT.

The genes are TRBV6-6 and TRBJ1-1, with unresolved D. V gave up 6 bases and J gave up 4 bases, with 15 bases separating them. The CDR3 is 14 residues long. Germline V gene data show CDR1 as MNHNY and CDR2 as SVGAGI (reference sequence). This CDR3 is CASSLLTRITEAFF. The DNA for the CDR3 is TGTGCCAGCAGCCTCCTGACTCGAATCACTGAAGCTTTCTTT.

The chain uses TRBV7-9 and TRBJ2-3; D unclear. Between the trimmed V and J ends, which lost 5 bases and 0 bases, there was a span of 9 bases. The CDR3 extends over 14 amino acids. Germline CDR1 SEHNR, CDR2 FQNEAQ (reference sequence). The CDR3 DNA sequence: TGTGCCAGCAGCCTGCGGTTTAGCACAGATACGCAGTATTTT. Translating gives CASSLRFSTDTQYF.

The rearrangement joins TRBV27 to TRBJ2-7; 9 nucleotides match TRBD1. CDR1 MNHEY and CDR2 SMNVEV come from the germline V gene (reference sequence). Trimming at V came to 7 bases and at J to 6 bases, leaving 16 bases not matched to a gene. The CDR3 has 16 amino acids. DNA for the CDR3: TGTGCCAGCACCTCCCTGGGGACAGGGAGGACGGTCGAGCAGTACTTC. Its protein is CASTSLGTGRTVEQYF.

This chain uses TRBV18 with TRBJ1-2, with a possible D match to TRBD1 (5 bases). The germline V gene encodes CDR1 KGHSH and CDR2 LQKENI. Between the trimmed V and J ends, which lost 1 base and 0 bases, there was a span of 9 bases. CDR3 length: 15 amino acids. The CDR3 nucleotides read TGTGCCAGCTCACCACGCGACAGCTCTAACTATGGCTACACCTTC. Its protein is CASSPRDSSNYGYTF.

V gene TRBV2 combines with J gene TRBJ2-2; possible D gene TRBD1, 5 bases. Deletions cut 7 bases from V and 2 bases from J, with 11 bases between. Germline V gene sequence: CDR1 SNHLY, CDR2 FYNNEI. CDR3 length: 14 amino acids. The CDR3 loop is CASKATANTGELFF. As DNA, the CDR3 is TGTGCCAGCAAGGCGACAGCTAACACCGGGGAGCTGTTTTTT.

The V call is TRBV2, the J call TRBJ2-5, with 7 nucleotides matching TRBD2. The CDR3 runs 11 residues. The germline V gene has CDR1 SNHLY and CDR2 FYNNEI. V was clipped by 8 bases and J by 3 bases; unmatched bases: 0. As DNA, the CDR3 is TGTGCCAGCGCGGGGGAAGAGACCCAGTACTTC. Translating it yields CASAGEETQYF.

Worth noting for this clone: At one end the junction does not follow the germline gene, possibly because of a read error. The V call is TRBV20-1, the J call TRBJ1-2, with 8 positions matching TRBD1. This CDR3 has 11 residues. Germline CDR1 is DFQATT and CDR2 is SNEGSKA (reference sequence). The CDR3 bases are TGTAGAGGACAGGGTAGCTATGGCTACACCTTC. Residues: CRGQGSYGYTF.

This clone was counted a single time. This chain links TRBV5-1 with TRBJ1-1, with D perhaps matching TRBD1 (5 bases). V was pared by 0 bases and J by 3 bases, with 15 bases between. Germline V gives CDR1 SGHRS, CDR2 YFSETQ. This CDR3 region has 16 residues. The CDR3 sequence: CASSLGAGEGHTEAFF. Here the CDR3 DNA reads TGCGCCAGCAGCTTGGGAGCGGGGGAGGGGCACACTGAAGCTTTCTTT.

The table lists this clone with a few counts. The DNA for the CDR3 is TGTGCTAGTGGGACCGGGACAGGGAGTGGCTACACCTTC. It specifies CASGTGTGSGYTF. The chain carries TRBV12-5 and TRBJ1-2; 9 nucleotides align to TRBD1. After removal of 6 bases from V and 7 bases from J, the junction contained 6 bases not matched to a gene. The CDR3 totals 13 residues. CDR1 LGHNT and CDR2 FRNRAP come from the germline V gene. Variable domain in full (rest from reference TRBV12-5 and TRBJ1-2): DARVTQTPRHKVTEMGQEVTMRCQPILGHNTVFWYRQTMMQGLELLAYFRNRAPLDDSGMPKDRFSAEMPDATLATLKIQPSEPRDSAVYFCASGTGTGSGYTFGSGTRLTVV.

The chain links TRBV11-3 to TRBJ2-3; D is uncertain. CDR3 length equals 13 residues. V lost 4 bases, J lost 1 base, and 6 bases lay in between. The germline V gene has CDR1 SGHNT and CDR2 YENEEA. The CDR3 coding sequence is TGTGCCAGCAGCTCTCGGGGCACAGATACGCAGTATTTT. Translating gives CASSSRGTDTQYF.

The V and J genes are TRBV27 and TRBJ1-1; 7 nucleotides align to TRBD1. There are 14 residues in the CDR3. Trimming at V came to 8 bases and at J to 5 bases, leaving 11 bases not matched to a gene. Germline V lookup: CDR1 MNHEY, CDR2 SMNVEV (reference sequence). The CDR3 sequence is CASRYAGGRTEAFF. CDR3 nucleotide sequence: TGTGCCAGCCGTTACGCAGGGGGAAGGACTGAAGCTTTCTTT.

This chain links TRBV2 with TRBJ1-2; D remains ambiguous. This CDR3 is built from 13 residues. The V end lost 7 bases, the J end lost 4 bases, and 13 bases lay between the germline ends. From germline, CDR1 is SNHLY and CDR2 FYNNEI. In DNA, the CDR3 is TGTGCCAGCAAACGGATTTGGGGCTATGGCTACACCTTC. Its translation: CASKRIWGYGYTF.

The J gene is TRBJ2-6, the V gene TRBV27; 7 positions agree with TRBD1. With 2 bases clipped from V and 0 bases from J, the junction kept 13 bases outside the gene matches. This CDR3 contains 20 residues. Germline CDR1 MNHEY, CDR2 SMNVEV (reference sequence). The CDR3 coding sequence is TGTGCCAGCAGTTTAATGAGACAGGGAATGTCGGCCTCTGGGGCCAACGTCCTGACTTTC. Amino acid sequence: CASSLMRQGMSASGANVLTF.

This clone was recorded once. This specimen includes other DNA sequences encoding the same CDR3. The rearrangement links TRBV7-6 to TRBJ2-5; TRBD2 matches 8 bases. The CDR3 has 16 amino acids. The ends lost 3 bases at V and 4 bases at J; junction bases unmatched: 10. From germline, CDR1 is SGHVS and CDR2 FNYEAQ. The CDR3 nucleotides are TGTGCCAGCAGCTTGGGTCGACTCCGGGGGGGAGAGACCCAGTACTTC. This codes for CASSLGRLRGGETQYF.

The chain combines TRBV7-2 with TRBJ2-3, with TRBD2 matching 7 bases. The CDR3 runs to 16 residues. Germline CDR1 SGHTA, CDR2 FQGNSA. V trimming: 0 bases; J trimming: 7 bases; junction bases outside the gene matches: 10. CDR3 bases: TGTGCCAGCAGCTTAGCCGCCGGCGGGAGCGCGTATACGCAGTATTTT. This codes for CASSLAAGGSAYTQYF.

The CDR3 region has the DNA TGTGCCAGCAGCTCAATTTATCGGAGGGCCGAGAGAGAGACCCAGTACTTC. Translation gives CASSSIYRRAERETQYF. The V gene is TRBV11-3, the J gene TRBJ2-5; D possibly corresponds to TRBD2 (6 bases). This CDR3 has 17 residues. The V gene's germline CDR1 is SGHNT and CDR2 YENEEA. Trimming took 4 bases from V and 4 from J, leaving 22 bases between them.

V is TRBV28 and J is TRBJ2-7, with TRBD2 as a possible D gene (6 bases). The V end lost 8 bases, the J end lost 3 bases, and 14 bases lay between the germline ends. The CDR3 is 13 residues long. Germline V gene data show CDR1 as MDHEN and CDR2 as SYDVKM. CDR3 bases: TGTGCCAGCGCTGCGGGGTTAAACTACGAGCAGTACTTC. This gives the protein CASAAGLNYEQYF.

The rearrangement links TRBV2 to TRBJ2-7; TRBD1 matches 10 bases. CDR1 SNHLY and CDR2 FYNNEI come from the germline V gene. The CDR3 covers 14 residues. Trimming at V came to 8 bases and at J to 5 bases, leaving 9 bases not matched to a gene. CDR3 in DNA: TGTGCCAGCGACCACCGGGACAGGGGACACGAGCAGTACTTC. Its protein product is CASDHRDRGHEQYF.

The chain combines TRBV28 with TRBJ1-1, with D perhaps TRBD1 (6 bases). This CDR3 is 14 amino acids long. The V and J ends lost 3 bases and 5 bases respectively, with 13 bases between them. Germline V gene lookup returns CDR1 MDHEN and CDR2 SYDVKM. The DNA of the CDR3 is TGTGCCAGCAGTTTCAAAGGGGGGGGGACTGAAGCTTTCTTT. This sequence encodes CASSFKGGGTEAFF.

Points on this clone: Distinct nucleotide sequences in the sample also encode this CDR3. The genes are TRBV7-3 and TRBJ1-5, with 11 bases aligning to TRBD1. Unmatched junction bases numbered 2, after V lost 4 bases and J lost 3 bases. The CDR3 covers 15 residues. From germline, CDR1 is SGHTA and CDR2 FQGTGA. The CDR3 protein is CASSSGQGVNQPQHF. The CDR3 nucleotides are TGTGCCAGCAGCTCGGGACAGGGGGTCAATCAGCCCCAGCATTTT. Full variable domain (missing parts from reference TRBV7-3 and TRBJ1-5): GAGVSQTPSNKVTEKGKYVELRCDPISGHTALYWYRQSLGQGPEFLIYFQGTGAADDSGLPNDRFFAVRPEGSVSTLKIQRTERGDSAVYLCASSSGQGVNQPQHFGDGTRLSIL.

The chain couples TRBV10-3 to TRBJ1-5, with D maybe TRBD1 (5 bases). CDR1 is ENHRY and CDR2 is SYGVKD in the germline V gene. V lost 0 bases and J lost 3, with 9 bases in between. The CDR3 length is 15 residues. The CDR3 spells CAISESTANNQPQHF. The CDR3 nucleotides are TGTGCCATCAGTGAGTCGACAGCCAACAATCAGCCCCAGCATTTT.

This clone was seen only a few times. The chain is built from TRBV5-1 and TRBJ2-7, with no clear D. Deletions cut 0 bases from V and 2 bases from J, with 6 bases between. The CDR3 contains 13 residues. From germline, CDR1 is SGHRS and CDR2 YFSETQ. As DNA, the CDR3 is TGCGCCAGCAGCTTGGGGAACCCCTACGAGCAGTACTTC. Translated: CASSLGNPYEQYF.

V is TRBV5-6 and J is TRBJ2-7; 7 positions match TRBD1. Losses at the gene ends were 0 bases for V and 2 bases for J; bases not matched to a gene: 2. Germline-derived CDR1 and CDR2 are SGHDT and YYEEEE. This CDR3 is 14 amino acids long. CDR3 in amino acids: CASSLVQGAYEQYF. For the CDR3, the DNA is TGTGCCAGCAGCTTGGTGCAGGGGGCCTACGAGCAGTACTTC. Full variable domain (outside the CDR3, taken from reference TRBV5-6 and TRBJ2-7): DAGVTQSPTHLIKTRGQQVTLRCSPKSGHDTVSWYQQALGQGPQFIFQYYEEEERQRGNFPDRFSGHQFPNYSSELNVNALLLGDSALYLCASSLVQGAYEQYFGPGTRLTVT.

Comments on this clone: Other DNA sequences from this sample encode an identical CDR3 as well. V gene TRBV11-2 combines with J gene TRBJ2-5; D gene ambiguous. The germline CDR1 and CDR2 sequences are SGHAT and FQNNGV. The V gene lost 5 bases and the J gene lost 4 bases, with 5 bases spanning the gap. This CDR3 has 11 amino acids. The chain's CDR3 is CASSLGETQYF. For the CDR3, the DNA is TGTGCCAGCAGCCTGGGAGAGACCCAGTACTTC.

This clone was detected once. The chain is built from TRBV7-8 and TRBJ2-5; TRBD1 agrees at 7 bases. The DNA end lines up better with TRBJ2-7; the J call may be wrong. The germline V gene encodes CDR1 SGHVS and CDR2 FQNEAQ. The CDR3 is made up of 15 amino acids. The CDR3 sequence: CASSTTGPTTYEQYF. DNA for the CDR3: TGTGCCAGCAGCACGACAGGGCCGACTACCTACGAGCAGTACTTC.

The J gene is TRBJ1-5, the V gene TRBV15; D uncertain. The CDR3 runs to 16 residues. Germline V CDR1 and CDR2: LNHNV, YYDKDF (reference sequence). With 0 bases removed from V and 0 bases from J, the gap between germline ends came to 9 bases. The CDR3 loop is CATSRDRSYSNQPQHF. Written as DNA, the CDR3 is TGTGCCACCAGCAGAGATAGGTCTTATAGCAATCAGCCCCAGCATTTT.

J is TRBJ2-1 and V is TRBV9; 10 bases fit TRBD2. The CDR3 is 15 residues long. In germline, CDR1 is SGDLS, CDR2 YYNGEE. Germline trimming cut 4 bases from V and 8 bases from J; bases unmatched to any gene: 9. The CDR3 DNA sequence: TGTGCCAGCAGCCCAGGTGGACTAGCGGCCGATGAGCAGTTCTTC. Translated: CASSPGGLAADEQFF. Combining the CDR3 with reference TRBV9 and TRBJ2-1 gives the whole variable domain DSGVTQTPKHLITATGQRVTLRCSPRSGDLSVYWYQQSLDQGLQFLIQYYNGEERAKGNILERFSAQQFPDLHSELNLSSLELGDSALYFCASSPGGLAADEQFFGPGTRLTVL.

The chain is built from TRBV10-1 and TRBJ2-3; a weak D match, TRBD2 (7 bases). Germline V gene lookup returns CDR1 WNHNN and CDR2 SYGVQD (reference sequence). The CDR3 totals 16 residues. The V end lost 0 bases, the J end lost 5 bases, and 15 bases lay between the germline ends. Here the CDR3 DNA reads TGCGCCAGCAGTGAGTCAAAACGGGGGGCCGGAGATACGCAGTATTTT. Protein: CASSESKRGAGDTQYF.